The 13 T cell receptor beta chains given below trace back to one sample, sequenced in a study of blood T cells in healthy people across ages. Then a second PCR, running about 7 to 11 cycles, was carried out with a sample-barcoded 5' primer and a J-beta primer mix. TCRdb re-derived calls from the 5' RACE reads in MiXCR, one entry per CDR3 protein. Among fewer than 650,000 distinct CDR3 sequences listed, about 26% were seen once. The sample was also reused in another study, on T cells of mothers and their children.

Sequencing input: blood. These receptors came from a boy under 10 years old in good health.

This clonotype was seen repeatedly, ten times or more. In DNA, the CDR3 is TGCGCCAGCAAAGGCGGGGCAACAAGCACAGATACGCAGTATTTT. Its translation: CASKGGATSTDTQYF. The V call is TRBV5-1, the J call TRBJ2-3; the D gene is possibly TRBD2 (6 bases). Trimming pared 6 bases from V and 0 bases from J, leaving 14 bases between. The CDR3 has 15 amino acids. Germline CDR1 and CDR2: SGHRS and YFSETQ.

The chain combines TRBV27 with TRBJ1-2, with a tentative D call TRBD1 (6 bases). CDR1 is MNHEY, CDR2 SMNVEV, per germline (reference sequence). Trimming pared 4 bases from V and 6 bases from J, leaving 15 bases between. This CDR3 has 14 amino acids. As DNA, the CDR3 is TGTGCCAGCAGTTCCCCATTGCAGGGGAATGGCTACACCTTC. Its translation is CASSSPLQGNGYTF.

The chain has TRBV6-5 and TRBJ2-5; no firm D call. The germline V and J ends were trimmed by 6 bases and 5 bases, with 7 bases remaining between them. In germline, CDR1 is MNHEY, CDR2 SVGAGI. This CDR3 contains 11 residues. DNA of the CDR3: TGTGCCAGCAGGAATTCGGAGACCCAGTACTTC. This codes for CASRNSETQYF.

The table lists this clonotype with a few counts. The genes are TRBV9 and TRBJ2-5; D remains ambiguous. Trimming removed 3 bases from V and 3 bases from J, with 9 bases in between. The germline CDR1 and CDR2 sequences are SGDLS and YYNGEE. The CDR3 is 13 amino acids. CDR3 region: CASSASPKETQYF. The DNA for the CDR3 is TGTGCCAGCAGCGCTAGTCCAAAAGAGACCCAGTACTTC.

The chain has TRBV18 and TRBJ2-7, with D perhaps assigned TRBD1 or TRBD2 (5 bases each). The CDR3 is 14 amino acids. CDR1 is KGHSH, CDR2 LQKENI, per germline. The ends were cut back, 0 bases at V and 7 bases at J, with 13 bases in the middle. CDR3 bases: TGTGCCAGCTCACCACCGACCCGGGACCTGGAGCAGTACTTC. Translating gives CASSPPTRDLEQYF.

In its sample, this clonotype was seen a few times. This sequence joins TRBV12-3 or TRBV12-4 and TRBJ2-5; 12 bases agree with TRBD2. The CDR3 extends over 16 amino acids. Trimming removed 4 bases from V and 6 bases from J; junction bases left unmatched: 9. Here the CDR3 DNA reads TGTGCCAGCAGTTCTTGGACTAGCGGGGTTGGAAAGACCCAGTACTTC. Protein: CASSSWTSGVGKTQYF.

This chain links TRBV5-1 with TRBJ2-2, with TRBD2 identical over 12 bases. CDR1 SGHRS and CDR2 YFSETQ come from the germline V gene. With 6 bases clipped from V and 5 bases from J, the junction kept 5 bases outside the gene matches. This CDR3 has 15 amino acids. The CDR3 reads CASTLAGGSTGELFF. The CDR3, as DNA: TGCGCCAGCACACTAGCGGGAGGATCAACCGGGGAGCTGTTTTTT.

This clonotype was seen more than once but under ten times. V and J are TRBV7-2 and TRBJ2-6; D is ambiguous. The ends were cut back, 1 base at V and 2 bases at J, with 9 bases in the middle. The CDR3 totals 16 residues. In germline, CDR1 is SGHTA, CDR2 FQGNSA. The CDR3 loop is CASSLVLRAGANVLTF. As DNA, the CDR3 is TGTGCCAGCAGCTTAGTGTTACGAGCTGGGGCCAACGTCCTGACTTTC.

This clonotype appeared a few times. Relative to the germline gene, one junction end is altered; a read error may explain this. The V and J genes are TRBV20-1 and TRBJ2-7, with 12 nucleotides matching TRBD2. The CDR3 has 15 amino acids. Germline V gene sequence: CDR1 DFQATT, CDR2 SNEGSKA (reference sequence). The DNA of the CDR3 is TGCAGTGCAAGGACTAGCGGGGCCCTCTCCCACGAGCAGTACTTC. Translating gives CSARTSGALSHEQYF.

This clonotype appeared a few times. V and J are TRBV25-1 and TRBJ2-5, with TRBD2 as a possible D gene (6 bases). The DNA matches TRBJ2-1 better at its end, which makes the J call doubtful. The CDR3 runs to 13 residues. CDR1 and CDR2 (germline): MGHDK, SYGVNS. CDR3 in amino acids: CASRGGQVNEQFF. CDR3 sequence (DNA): TGTGCCAGCAGGGGAGGACAAGTCAATGAGCAGTTCTTC.

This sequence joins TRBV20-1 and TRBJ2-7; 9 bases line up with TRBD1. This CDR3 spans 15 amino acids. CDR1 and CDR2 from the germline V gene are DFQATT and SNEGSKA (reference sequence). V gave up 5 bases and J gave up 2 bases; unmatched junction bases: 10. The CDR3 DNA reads TGCAGTGCTGTCCCCGGGACAGGGCCCACCTACGAGCAGTACTTC. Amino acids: CSAVPGTGPTYEQYF.

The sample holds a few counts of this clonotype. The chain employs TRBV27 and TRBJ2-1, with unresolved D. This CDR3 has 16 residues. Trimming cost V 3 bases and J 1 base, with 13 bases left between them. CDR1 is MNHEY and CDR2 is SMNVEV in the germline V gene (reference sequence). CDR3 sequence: CASSLGIPRSYNEQFF. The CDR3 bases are TGTGCCAGCAGTTTGGGCATTCCGAGGTCCTACAATGAGCAGTTCTTC.

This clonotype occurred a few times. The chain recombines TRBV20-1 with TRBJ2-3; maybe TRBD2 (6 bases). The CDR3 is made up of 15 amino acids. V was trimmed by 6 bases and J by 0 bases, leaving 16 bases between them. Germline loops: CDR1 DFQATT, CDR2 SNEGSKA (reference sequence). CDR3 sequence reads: CSANRLETSTDTQYF. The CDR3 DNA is TGCAGTGCCAACCGACTAGAGACTAGCACAGATACGCAGTATTTT.